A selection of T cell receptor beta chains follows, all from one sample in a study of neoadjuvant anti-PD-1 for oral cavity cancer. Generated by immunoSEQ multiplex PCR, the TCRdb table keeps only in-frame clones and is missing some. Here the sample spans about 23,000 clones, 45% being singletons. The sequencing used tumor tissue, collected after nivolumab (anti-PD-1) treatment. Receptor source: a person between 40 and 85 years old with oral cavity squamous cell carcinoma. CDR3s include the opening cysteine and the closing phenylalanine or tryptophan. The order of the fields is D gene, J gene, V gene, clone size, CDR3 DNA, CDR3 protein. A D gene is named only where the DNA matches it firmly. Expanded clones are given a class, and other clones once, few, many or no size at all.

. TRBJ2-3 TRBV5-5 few TGTGCCAGCAGCCAGGGGGGAGATACGCAGTATTTT CASSQGGDTQYF
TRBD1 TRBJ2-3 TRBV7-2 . TGTGCCAGCTCGGGACAGGGCGGTGGGCAAGCAGATACGCAGTATTTT CASSGQGGGQADTQYF
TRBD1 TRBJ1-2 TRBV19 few TGTGCCAGCTCGGACAGGGTTTATGGCTACACCTTC CASSDRVYGYTF
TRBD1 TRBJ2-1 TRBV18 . TGTGCCAGCTCACCGACAGGGTATGAGCAGTTCTTC CASSPTGYEQFF
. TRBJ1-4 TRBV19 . TGTGCCAGTAGTATTCGAACGGGCGGACCTAATGAAAAACTGTTTTTT CASSIRTGGPNEKLFF
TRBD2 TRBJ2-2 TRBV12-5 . TGTGCTAGTGGTTTGGCCGGCACTAGCGATGGCACCGGGGAGCTGTTTTTT CASGLAGTSDGTGELFF
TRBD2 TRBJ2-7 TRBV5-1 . TGCGCCAGCAGCCCGACTAGCGGGGGGTCTAGCTCCTACGAGCAGTACTTC CASSPTSGGSSSYEQYF
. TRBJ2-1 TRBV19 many TGTGCCAGTAGTAAAGGCCAGGACTACAATGAGCAGTTCTTC CASSKGQDYNEQFF
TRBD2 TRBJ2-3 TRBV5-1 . TGCGCCAGCAGCTTGCGAGCGGGGGAAGCGCAGTATTTT CASSLRAGEAQYF
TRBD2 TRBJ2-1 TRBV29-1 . TGCAGCGTTGAGGGAACTAGCGGGGAATTAAGCTCCTACAATGAGCAGTTCTTC CSVEGTSGELSSYNEQFF
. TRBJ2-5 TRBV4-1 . TGCGCCAGCAGCCAAAACCAAGAGACCCAGTACTTC CASSQNQETQYF
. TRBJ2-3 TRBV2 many TGTGCCAGCAGTGAAGGGACAGCGACAGATACGCAGTATTTT CASSEGTATDTQYF
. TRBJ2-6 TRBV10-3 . TGTGCCATCAGTGCCCCAACTGGGGCCAACGTCCTGACTTTC CAISAPTGANVLTF
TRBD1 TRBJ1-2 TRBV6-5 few TGTGCCAGTCTGCACAGGGGAGGGAACTATGGCTACACCTTC CASLHRGGNYGYTF
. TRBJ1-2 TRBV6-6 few TGTGCCAGCAAGTCGACTCGGGGCCGCTACACCTTC CASKSTRGRYTF
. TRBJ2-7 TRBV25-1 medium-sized TGTGCCAGCAGTCGGGCGGGGAGCTCCTACGAGCAGTACTTC CASSRAGSSYEQYF
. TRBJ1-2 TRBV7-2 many TGTGCCAGCAGCTTAGGAGGCGGCTATGGCTACACCTTC CASSLGGGYGYTF
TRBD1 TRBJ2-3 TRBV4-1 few TGCGCCAGCAGCCAAGTAACAGGGACAGGGCAGTATTTT CASSQVTGTGQYF
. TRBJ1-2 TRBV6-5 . TGTGCCAGCAGTCCGTCCAATGTTGGCTACACCTTC CASSPSNVGYTF
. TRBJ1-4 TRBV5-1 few TGCGCCAGCAGCTTGGGTCCCGTGGGCGAAAAACTGTTTTTT CASSLGPVGEKLFF
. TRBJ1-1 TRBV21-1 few TGTGCCAGCAGCCTAAGACGAGGGAGAAACACTGAAGCTTTCTTT CASSLRRGRNTEAFF
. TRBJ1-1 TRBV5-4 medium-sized TGTGCCAGCAGCCAGACAGGAGGGGGCACTGAAGCTTTCTTT CASSQTGGGTEAFF
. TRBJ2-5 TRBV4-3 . TGCGCCAGCAGCCCCTCGGGTGGGATCAAAGAGACCCAGTACTTC CASSPSGGIKETQYF